This TCR beta chain was sequenced for a study of radiation and T cells in renal cell carcinoma. The sample holds one count of this clone. Sample time point: blood 4 weeks post-SBRT, at nephrectomy. Noted treatment: 15 Gy SBRT to primary tumor, nephrectomy 4 weeks later. Profiled with immunoSEQ multiplex PCR; TCRdb holds only in-frame clones, not every one. The table shows 40,000 to 45,000 clones, with 80% to 85% occurring only once. This specimen consisted of blood, obtained from a patient whose treatment included radiotherapy and nephrectomy. This sequence originates from a woman aged 70 to 79 with renal cell carcinoma.

This CDR3 reads CASSLHEGVEQYF. The CDR3, as DNA: TGTGCCAGCAGCTTGCACGAAGGGGTCGAGCAGTACTTC. The chain recombines TRBV5-6 with TRBJ2-7, with D maybe TRBD1 (5 bases). Germline values: CDR1 SGHDT, CDR2 YYEEEE. Trimming removed 1 base at V and 6 bases at J, with 11 bases between. This CDR3 has 13 amino acids.